This TCR beta chain came from a study of blood T cell repertoires in COVID-19. About the research overall: The study drew acute and convalescent COVID-19 samples from the United States, Italy and Spain. T cells, B-cell-depleted T cells, or PBMCs supplied cDNA or gDNA.

CDR3 length: 13 amino acids. With 1 base removed from V and 3 bases from J, the gap between germline ends came to 7 bases. Authors' data handling: From reference gene primer amplification, estimates of nucleated cell counts were derived. The method was immunoSEQ multiplex PCR; TCRdb's version includes in-frame clones alone and lacks a portion of them. That table supplies the V and J calls and clone size; D and trimming were determined from the DNA. The data show around 210,000 clones, approximately 87% seen once. For this clone: This same CDR3 is encoded by further DNA sequences in the sample.

This rearrangement joins TRBV12-3 or TRBV12-4 to TRBJ2-7; D uncertain. The specimen was peripheral blood. The TCR originated in a woman aged 70-85 years with acute or convalescent COVID-19. DNA for the CDR3: TGTGCCAGCAGTTTAGGCGGAAACTACGAGCAGTACTTC. This encodes CASSLGGNYEQYF.